This T cell receptor (beta chain) was sequenced for a study of spatial heterogeneity in lung cancer. Sample time point: sample taken at primary tumor resection. TCRs were sequenced from unsorted whole RNA of tumor, nontumor lung or PBMC. The donor population consisted of under 75 patients with untreated, early-stage non-small cell lung cancer. The CDR3 covers 15 residues. V shed 0 bases and J shed 3 bases, with 12 bases lying between them. Germline V gene data show CDR1 as LGHNT and CDR2 as FRNRAP. Each CDR3 protein gets one entry after TCRdb re-called the 5' RACE reads with MiXCR. The sample shows 9,500 to 12,000 distinct CDR3 sequences, around 5.8% of them seen only once. This clonotype has only a few counts. In a library made to pick up alpha chains, this beta chain is a stray read with a size that means little.

This material consisted of PBMCs, taken at surgery. The chain combines TRBV12-5 with TRBJ2-7, with D hard to call. The receptor's source is a male donor with early-stage non-small cell lung cancer. The CDR3 sequence: CASGLVQGPSYEQYF. The CDR3 region has the DNA TGTGCTAGTGGTTTGGTACAAGGACCAAGCTACGAGCAGTACTTC.